The 13 T cell receptor beta chains below all came from one sample that was sequenced in a study of blood T cell repertoires in COVID-19. Here immunoSEQ multiplex PCR was the method, and the copy in TCRdb shows in-frame clones only, minus some. The sample lists about 150,000 clones, about 83% occurring once. Sequenced: peripheral blood. The receptors were sampled from a human donor in a cohort sampled during active COVID-19.

The gene calls are TRBV19 and TRBJ2-7; maybe TRBD1 (5 bases). The germline CDR1 and CDR2 sequences are LNHDA and SQIVND (reference sequence). The CDR3 has 14 residues. V was pared by 0 bases and J by 6 bases, with 12 bases between. CDR3 coding DNA: TGTGCCAGTAGTATAGAGGGCAGTAGGGGCGAGCAGTACTTC. It specifies CASSIEGSRGEQYF.

The J gene is TRBJ2-7, the V gene TRBV30; the match to TRBD2 covers 7 bases. With 0 bases clipped from V and 0 bases from J, the junction kept 5 bases outside the gene matches. Looked up from germline, CDR1 is GTSNPN and CDR2 is SVGIG (reference sequence). The CDR3 is 15 amino acids. CDR3: CAWSVRAGVSYEQYF. Here the CDR3 DNA reads TGTGCCTGGAGTGTACGGGCGGGAGTCTCCTACGAGCAGTACTTC.

This chain's CDR3 is CATSSRRTGSGYTF. The CDR3 DNA reads as TGTGCCACCAGCAGTCGCCGGACAGGGAGTGGCTACACCTTC. The V call is TRBV15, the J call TRBJ1-2; 8 bases agree with TRBD1. The germline V gene encodes CDR1 LNHNV and CDR2 YYDKDF (reference sequence). This CDR3 region has 14 residues. The V segment lost 3 bases and the J segment 7 bases; nucleotides outside the gene matches: 7.

The chain uses TRBV18 and TRBJ2-7; no firm D call. The germline gives CDR1 KGHSH, CDR2 LQKENI. The CDR3 runs 13 residues. The ends were cut back, 5 bases at V and 5 bases at J, with 13 bases in the middle. The CDR3 loop is CASSATSANEQYF. For the CDR3, the DNA is TGTGCCAGCTCAGCTACTTCCGCCAACGAGCAGTACTTC.

V is TRBV3-1 (or the pseudogene TRBV3-2) and J is TRBJ2-7; D unclear. The V end was cut by 0 bases, the J end by 6 bases, with 9 bases between. CDR1 is LGHDT, CDR2 YNNKEL, per germline (reference sequence). This CDR3 spans 13 amino acids. As DNA, the CDR3 is TGTGCCAGCAGCCAAGAGCCTACCCTCGAGCAGTACTTC. Translating gives CASSQEPTLEQYF.

The chain recombines TRBV21-1 with TRBJ2-6; no check of the table's D call, TRBD1, against the DNA was made. TRBV21-1 is an annotated pseudogene. The CDR3 covers 21 residues. CDR3 bases: TGTGCCAGCAGCAAAGTCGGGACAGGGCAAGCTTACGTCTCTGGGGCCAACGTCCTGACTTTC. Translating it yields CASSKVGTGQAYVSGANVLTF.

V usage is TRBV5-3 and J usage is TRBJ1-2; tentatively, D is TRBD1 (5 bases). TRBV5-3 is given ORF status, its function remaining uncertain. The germline V and J ends were trimmed by 2 bases and 4 bases, with 15 bases remaining between them. This CDR3 comprises 15 residues. CDR3 DNA sequence: TGTGCCAGAAGCTTTTTACAGGCGACCTCCTATGGCTACACCTTC. This encodes CARSFLQATSYGYTF.

This chain joins TRBV3-1 (or the pseudogene TRBV3-2) and TRBJ1-1; the match to TRBD1 covers 10 bases. Losses at the gene ends were 3 bases for V and 4 bases for J; bases not matched to a gene: 5. The germline V gene has CDR1 LGHDT and CDR2 YNNKEL (reference sequence). This CDR3 comprises 15 residues. The CDR3 reads CASSHRQGASTEAFF. CDR3 DNA sequence: TGTGCCAGCAGCCACCGACAGGGGGCGAGCACTGAAGCTTTCTTT.

V gene TRBV28 combines with J gene TRBJ2-7; 11 nucleotides match TRBD1. CDR3 length: 15 amino acids. CDR1 and CDR2 (germline): MDHEN, SYDVKM. The J segment lost 2 bases and the V segment lost 6 bases, leaving 6 bases of the junction unmatched. DNA of the CDR3: TGTGCCAGCAGCCATCGGACAGGGGGCGCCTACGAGCAGTACTTC. The encoded protein is CASSHRTGGAYEQYF.

This clone occurred a few times. The CDR3 region is CASRLGLAGGLNEQFF. The CDR3 DNA reads as TGTGCCAGCAGGCTCGGACTAGCGGGGGGATTGAATGAGCAGTTCTTC. This chain uses TRBV2 with TRBJ2-1; 14 bases fit TRBD2. J gave up 7 bases and V 6 bases, and 8 bases lay outside the gene matches. CDR3 length: 16 amino acids. Looked up from germline, CDR1 is SNHLY and CDR2 is FYNNEI.

The chain is built from TRBV2 and TRBJ2-7, with D perhaps TRBD1 (5 bases). The V end was cut by 2 bases, the J end by 7 bases, with 9 bases between. Germline V gene sequence: CDR1 SNHLY, CDR2 FYNNEI. This CDR3 region has 12 residues. The CDR3, as DNA: TGTGCCAGCAGTGAAAATGGGGCAGAGCAGTACTTC. Its translation: CASSENGAEQYF.

V is TRBV19 and J is TRBJ1-2, with unresolved D. The CDR3 runs to 11 residues. CDR1 LNHDA and CDR2 SQIVND come from the germline V gene (reference sequence). Trimming took off 10 bases at V and 5 bases at J, with 11 bases between the two ends. The CDR3 protein is CATYYRYGYTF. CDR3 DNA: TGTGCCACCTATTACCGGTATGGCTACACCTTC.

The chain links TRBV6-2 or TRBV6-3 to TRBJ1-1, with TRBD1 identical over 8 bases. Germline-derived CDR1 and CDR2 are MNHEY and SVGEGT. The junction had 5 bases not matched to a gene; V was cut back by 6 bases and J by 5 bases. This CDR3 has 13 residues. CDR3: CASSFTGGTEAFF. The CDR3 nucleotides are TGTGCCAGCAGCTTTACAGGGGGAACTGAAGCTTTCTTT.